These 32 T cell receptor beta chains originate from one sample sequenced in a study of T cell responses to AZD1222 COVID-19 vaccine. Generated by immunoSEQ multiplex PCR, the TCRdb table keeps only in-frame clones and is missing some. The sample gives about 140,000 clones, roughly 84% of which show up once; 4.1% is in the top ten. Sequenced material: peripheral blood, taken on day 0 of AZD1222 vaccination. The receptor source for this set is an adult in good health.

The rearrangement links TRBV29-1 to TRBJ2-1; 10 bases match TRBD1. The junction had 7 bases not matched to a gene; V was cut back by 6 bases and J by 5 bases. Germline assignment: CDR1 SQVTM and CDR2 ANQGSEA. The CDR3 runs 14 residues. The CDR3 region has the DNA TGCAGCGTGCCTGGACAGGGGGGCCACAATGAGCAGTTCTTC. Translation gives CSVPGQGGHNEQFF.

The chain recombines TRBV6-1 with TRBJ2-1, with TRBD1 matching over 7 bases. Germline CDR1 and CDR2: MNHNS and SASEGT. V shed 1 base and J 8 bases; nucleotides not matched to a gene: 20. The CDR3 runs 19 residues. CDR3 loop: CASSEEIPGGTSRRDEQFF. The CDR3 bases are TGTGCCAGCAGTGAAGAAATCCCAGGGGGTACGTCTCGTCGGGATGAGCAGTTCTTC.

This rearrangement joins TRBV12-3 or TRBV12-4 to TRBJ2-7; D remains unclear. The CDR3 runs 12 residues. V was trimmed by 4 bases and J by 2 bases, leaving 6 bases between them. CDR3 loop: CASSWRTYEQYF. The CDR3 region has the DNA TGTGCCAGCAGTTGGCGGACCTACGAGCAGTACTTC.

This rearrangement joins TRBV7-9 to TRBJ1-3, with D possibly being TRBD1 (6 bases). The germline V and J ends were trimmed by 7 bases and 5 bases, with 15 bases remaining between them. The CDR3 is 14 residues long. Germline-derived CDR1 and CDR2 are SEHNR and FQNEAQ (reference sequence). The CDR3 coding sequence is TGTGCCAGCAAGACGGGTGGGGGCCGAAACACCATATATTTT. Residues: CASKTGGGRNTIYF.

The chain employs TRBV7-2 and TRBJ1-5; no firm D call. Between the trimmed V and J ends, which lost 5 bases and 1 base, there was a span of 9 bases. This CDR3 has 14 amino acids. Germline CDR1 SGHTA, CDR2 FQGNSA. CDR3 protein: CASSHLRSNQPQHF. The DNA of the CDR3 is TGTGCCAGCAGCCACCTCCGGAGCAATCAGCCCCAGCATTTT.

This clone is a singleton in its sample. This chain uses TRBV28 with TRBJ2-7; possibly TRBD1 or TRBD2 for D (5 bases each). The CDR3 loop spans 13 amino acids. V was pared by 8 bases and J by 3 bases, with 14 bases between. Germline V gene sequence: CDR1 MDHEN, CDR2 SYDVKM. The CDR3 DNA follows: TGTGCCAGCCACGGGGACCCATTCTACGAGCAGTACTTC. Translation: CASHGDPFYEQYF.

The rearrangement joins TRBV7-9 to TRBJ1-5, with D perhaps TRBD1 (5 bases). The CDR3 loop spans 16 amino acids. The V gene's germline CDR1 is SEHNR and CDR2 FQNEAQ (reference sequence). V was cut by 4 bases and J by 0 bases, with 13 bases left in between. CDR3 in amino acids: CASSSGTSNSNQPQHF. The CDR3 nucleotides read TGTGCCAGCAGCTCGGGGACTTCAAATAGCAATCAGCCCCAGCATTTT.

The rearrangement links TRBV2 to TRBJ1-5; no reliable D call. The ends were cut back, 6 bases at V and 4 bases at J, with 10 bases in the middle. The germline V gene encodes CDR1 SNHLY and CDR2 FYNNEI. The CDR3 covers 13 residues. In DNA, the CDR3 is TGTGCCAGCAGCGAGGAGGAGAATCAGCCCCAGCATTTT. Its translation is CASSEEENQPQHF.

The rearrangement joins TRBV5-5 to TRBJ1-6; 10 nucleotides line up with TRBD1. The CDR3 has 14 residues. Germline loops: CDR1 SGHKS, CDR2 YYEKEE (reference sequence). V shed 3 bases, J shed 7 bases, and the junction held 1 base outside the gene matches. CDR3 region: CASSWDRGNSPLHF. The CDR3 DNA reads TGTGCCAGCAGCTGGGACAGGGGAAATTCACCCCTCCACTTT.

The rearrangement links TRBV3-1 (or the pseudogene TRBV3-2) to TRBJ1-2, with 7 bases matching TRBD1. The CDR3 has 16 amino acids. Germline CDR1 and CDR2: LGHDT and YNNKEL (reference sequence). J lost 6 bases, V lost 3 bases, and 13 bases had no gene match. As DNA, the CDR3 is TGTGCCAGCAGCCAGGGGACAGTGATACCCTCAGATGGCTACACCTTC. This sequence encodes CASSQGTVIPSDGYTF.

The chain links TRBV5-1 to TRBJ1-6; 7 nucleotides match TRBD1. The CDR3 spans 15 residues. CDR1 and CDR2 from the germline V gene are SGHRS and YFSETQ. V shed 0 bases and J 4 bases; nucleotides not matched to a gene: 1. In DNA, the CDR3 is TGCGCCAGCAGCTTGGAGGGACAGTATAATTCACCCCTCCACTTT. This encodes CASSLEGQYNSPLHF.

The chain is built from TRBV29-1 and TRBJ1-5; 9 nucleotides line up with TRBD1. CDR1 and CDR2 (germline): SQVTM, ANQGSEA. The CDR3 has 13 amino acids. Germline trimming cut 7 bases from V and 3 bases from J; bases unmatched to any gene: 4. CDR3 sequence (DNA): TGCAGCGCTGGACAGGGGATCAATCAGCCCCAGCATTTT. It is translated as CSAGQGINQPQHF.

The chain combines TRBV5-4 with TRBJ1-1; 7 positions agree with TRBD1. With V trimmed by 4 bases and J by 0 bases, 6 bases remained unmatched. The CDR3 is 15 residues long. The germline V gene encodes CDR1 SGHNT and CDR2 YYREEE (reference sequence). The CDR3 DNA is TGTGCCAGCAGCAGAAGGACAGGAGTGAACACTGAAGCTTTCTTT. It translates to CASSRRTGVNTEAFF.

This chain links TRBV20-1 with TRBJ1-4, with unresolved D. CDR3 length: 11 residues. Germline V lookup: CDR1 DFQATT, CDR2 SNEGSKA (reference sequence). Trimming removed 2 bases from V and 8 bases from J, with 6 bases in between. CDR3 DNA sequence: TGCAGTGCTAGACCAGCAGAAAAACTGTTTTTT. It specifies CSARPAEKLFF.

This clone came up a few times. CDR3 coding DNA: TGTGCCAGCCAGAAGACCCAGGGCACTGAAGCTTTCTTT. Its protein is CASQKTQGTEAFF. The V call is TRBV14, the J call TRBJ1-1; D may be TRBD1 (5 bases). The germline V and J ends were trimmed by 8 bases and 4 bases, with 14 bases remaining between them. CDR1 is SGHDN and CDR2 is FVKESK in the germline V gene. The CDR3 runs to 13 residues.

This chain links TRBV29-1 with TRBJ1-2; D may be TRBD1 (5 bases). This CDR3 is built from 14 residues. CDR1 is SQVTM, CDR2 ANQGSEA, per germline. The germline V and J ends were trimmed by 7 bases and 2 bases, with 17 bases remaining between them. Here the CDR3 reads CSAPSLRGNYGYTF. The CDR3 DNA sequence: TGCAGCGCCCCCTCCCTTCGGGGGAACTATGGCTACACCTTC.

The chain is built from TRBV7-2 and TRBJ2-7, with D hard to call. This CDR3 region has 13 residues. V gave up 4 bases and J gave up 3 bases, with 10 bases separating them. Germline values: CDR1 SGHTA, CDR2 FQGNSA. This chain's CDR3 is CASSSPSVYEQYF. In nucleotides, the CDR3 is TGTGCCAGCAGCTCCCCAAGCGTCTACGAGCAGTACTTC.

This chain connects TRBV5-5 to TRBJ2-3, with D perhaps matching TRBD1 or TRBD2 (6 bases each). CDR3 size: 17 residues. Between the trimmed V and J ends, which lost 0 bases and 1 base, there was a span of 15 bases. Per germline, CDR1 SGHKS and CDR2 YYEKEE (reference sequence). The DNA for the CDR3 is TGTGCCAGCAGCTTGGCCGCGGGACACCAACGCACAGATACGCAGTATTTT. This encodes CASSLAAGHQRTDTQYF.

The table lists this clone with a few counts. The same CDR3 also results from other DNA sequences found in this sample. This sequence joins TRBV9 and TRBJ2-2, with D unclear. The germline V gene encodes CDR1 SGDLS and CDR2 YYNGEE. Trimming stripped 2 bases from V and 7 bases from J, with 9 bases between. The CDR3 totals 13 residues. The DNA of the CDR3 is TGTGCCAGCAGCGTTATCCTCGGCGGGGAGCTGTTTTTT. Protein: CASSVILGGELFF.

The rearrangement uses TRBV7-9 and TRBJ1-5; D gene unclear. V lost 5 bases and J 0 bases, leaving 5 bases between the germline ends. Germline V gene lookup returns CDR1 SEHNR and CDR2 FQNEAQ (reference sequence). CDR3 length: 13 residues. The CDR3 protein is CASSHNSNQPQHF. In nucleotides, the CDR3 is TGTGCCAGCAGCCATAATAGCAATCAGCCCCAGCATTTT.

The V and J genes are TRBV7-8 and TRBJ1-2, with a possible D match to TRBD1 (6 bases). This CDR3 spans 13 amino acids. The V end lost 1 base, the J end lost 8 bases, and 11 bases lay between the germline ends. Germline values: CDR1 SGHVS, CDR2 FQNEAQ. CDR3 loop: CASSLVNREGYTF. The CDR3 DNA is TGTGCCAGCAGCTTAGTAAACAGGGAGGGCTACACCTTC.

The chain recombines TRBV6-1 with TRBJ1-2; D gene unclear. This CDR3 has 15 residues. Germline CDR1 and CDR2: MNHNS and SASEGT. Trimming removed 2 bases at V and 0 bases at J, with 10 bases between. The DNA of the CDR3 is TGTGCCAGCAGTGAACGGTGGGTAACTAACTATGGCTACACCTTC. Translation: CASSERWVTNYGYTF.

The rearrangement joins TRBV19 to TRBJ1-2; D gene ambiguous. The V and J ends lost 4 bases and 4 bases respectively, with 10 bases between them. This CDR3 is built from 13 residues. Per germline, CDR1 LNHDA and CDR2 SQIVND (reference sequence). This CDR3 is CASSSQASYGYTF. For the CDR3, the DNA is TGTGCCAGTAGTAGTCAGGCCAGCTATGGCTACACCTTC.

The chain has TRBV15 and TRBJ1-5; unclear D gene. V lost 0 bases and J 6 bases, leaving 15 bases between the germline ends. The CDR3 sequence is 16 residues long. CDR1 and CDR2 from the germline V gene are LNHNV and YYDKDF (reference sequence). The CDR3 sequence: CATSRDSQPARQPQHF. DNA for the CDR3: TGTGCCACCAGCAGAGACTCACAGCCGGCGCGTCAGCCCCAGCATTTT.

This clone was seen just once. V gene TRBV28 combines with J gene TRBJ1-1; unclear D gene. With 5 bases removed from V and 0 bases from J, the gap between germline ends came to 10 bases. This CDR3 is 14 amino acids long. In germline, CDR1 is MDHEN, CDR2 SYDVKM. CDR3 bases: TGTGCCAGCAGTGAAGGGTCTGTGAACACTGAAGCTTTCTTT. Amino acids: CASSEGSVNTEAFF.

The chain joins TRBV11-3 to TRBJ2-6; D possibly matches TRBD1 or TRBD2 (6 bases each). Germline V gives CDR1 SGHNT, CDR2 YENEEA. This CDR3 has 18 residues. V was pared by 1 base and J by 3 bases, with 16 bases between. CDR3 coding DNA: TGTGCCAGCAGCTTAGGTCCAACGGGGGCCGTTGGGGCCAACGTCCTGACTTTC. This encodes CASSLGPTGAVGANVLTF.

Only a few counts were recorded for this clone. Other DNA sequences in the same sample also yield this CDR3. Here the CDR3 reads CASSLGGLTDTQYF. The CDR3 coding sequence is TGCGCCAGCAGCTTGGGGGGGCTGACAGATACGCAGTATTTT. This chain links TRBV5-1 with TRBJ2-3, with D possibly matching TRBD1 (6 bases). This CDR3 contains 14 residues. Between the trimmed V and J ends, which lost 0 bases and 3 bases, there was a span of 8 bases. Germline assignment: CDR1 SGHRS and CDR2 YFSETQ.

This chain links TRBV10-1 with TRBJ1-5; D unclear. Trimming shortened V by 4 bases and J by 0 bases, and 4 bases separated the two germline ends. The CDR3 is 13 residues long. In germline, CDR1 is WNHNN, CDR2 SYGVQD (reference sequence). The CDR3 DNA follows: TGCGCCAGCAGTGCCCTTAGCAATCAGCCCCAGCATTTT. Amino acids: CASSALSNQPQHF.

This chain uses TRBV30 with TRBJ2-3; perhaps TRBD2 as D (6 bases). This CDR3 spans 15 amino acids. The germline V and J ends were trimmed by 4 bases and 6 bases, with 20 bases remaining between them. Germline V gives CDR1 GTSNPN, CDR2 SVGIG (reference sequence). The CDR3, as DNA: TGTGCCTGGACCCCCTGGGGGGTTGGGGGGGATACGCAGTATTTT. Amino acid sequence: CAWTPWGVGGDTQYF.

The V and J genes are TRBV3-1 (or the pseudogene TRBV3-2) and TRBJ1-3, with D uncertain. V gave up 0 bases and J gave up 5 bases, with 5 bases separating them. CDR1 LGHDT and CDR2 YNNKEL come from the germline V gene (reference sequence). The length of the CDR3 is 13 residues. CDR3 sequence reads: CASSQEERNTIYF. The CDR3 DNA reads as TGTGCCAGCAGCCAAGAGGAGAGAAACACCATATATTTT.

The CDR3 sequence is CASSLWDRVGEQFF. CDR3 DNA sequence: TGTGCCAGCAGTTTATGGGACAGGGTGGGTGAGCAGTTCTTC. The chain uses TRBV27 and TRBJ2-1; 9 bases are a match to TRBD1. The CDR3 loop spans 14 amino acids. V was pared by 1 base and J by 9 bases, with 4 bases of the junction left unmatched. From germline, CDR1 is MNHEY and CDR2 SMNVEV (reference sequence).

The V gene is TRBV3-1 (or the pseudogene TRBV3-2), the J gene TRBJ1-1; tentatively, D is TRBD1 (5 bases). The germline V gene has CDR1 LGHDT and CDR2 YNNKEL (reference sequence). V was clipped by 6 bases and J by 3 bases, with 20 bases between them. This CDR3 contains 16 residues. In nucleotides, the CDR3 is TGTGCCAGCAGTCCGCCCCGGCCGGGGGGTTACACTGAAGCTTTCTTT. Its protein product is CASSPPRPGGYTEAFF.